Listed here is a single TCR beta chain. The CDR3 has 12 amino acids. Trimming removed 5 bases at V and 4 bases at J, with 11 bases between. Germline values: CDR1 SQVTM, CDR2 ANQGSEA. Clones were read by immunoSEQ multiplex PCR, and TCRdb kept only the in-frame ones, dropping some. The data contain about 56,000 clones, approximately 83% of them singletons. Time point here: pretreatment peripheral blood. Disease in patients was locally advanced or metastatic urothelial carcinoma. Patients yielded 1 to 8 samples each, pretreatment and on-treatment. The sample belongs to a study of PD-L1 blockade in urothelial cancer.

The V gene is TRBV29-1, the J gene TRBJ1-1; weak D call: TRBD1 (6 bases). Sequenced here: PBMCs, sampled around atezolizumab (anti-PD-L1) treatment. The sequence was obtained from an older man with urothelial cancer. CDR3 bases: TGCAGCGTTCATCGACAGGCCACTGAAGCTTTCTTT. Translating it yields CSVHRQATEAFF. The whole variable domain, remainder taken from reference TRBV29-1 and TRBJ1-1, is SAVISQKPSRDICQRGTSLTIQCQVDSQVTMMFWYRQQPGQSLTLIATANQGSEATYESGFVIDKFPISRPNLTFSTLTVSNMSPEDSSIYLCSVHRQATEAFFGQGTRLTVV.